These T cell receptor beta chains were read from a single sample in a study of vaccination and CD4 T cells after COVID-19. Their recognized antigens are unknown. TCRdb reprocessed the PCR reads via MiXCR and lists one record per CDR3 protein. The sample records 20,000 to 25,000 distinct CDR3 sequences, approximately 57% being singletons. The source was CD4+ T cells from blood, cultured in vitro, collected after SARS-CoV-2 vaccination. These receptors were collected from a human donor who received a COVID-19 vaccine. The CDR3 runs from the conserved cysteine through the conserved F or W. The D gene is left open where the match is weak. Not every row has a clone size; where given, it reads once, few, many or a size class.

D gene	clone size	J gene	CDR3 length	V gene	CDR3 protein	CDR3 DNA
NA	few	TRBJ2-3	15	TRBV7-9	CATQGGGDGTDTQYF	TGTGCCACCCAGGGAGGAGGGGACGGCACAGATACGCAGTATTTT
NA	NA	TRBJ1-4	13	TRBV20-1	CSVPDRSREKLFF	TGCAGTGTTCCAGACAGGAGTAGGGAAAAACTGTTTTTT
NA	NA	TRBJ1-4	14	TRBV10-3	CAISEAGTSEKLFF	TGTGCCATCAGTGAGGCTGGGACAAGCGAGAAACTGTTTTTT
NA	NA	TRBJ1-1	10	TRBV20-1	CSARQEVAFF	TGCAGTGCCCGTCAGGAGGTTGCTTTCTTT
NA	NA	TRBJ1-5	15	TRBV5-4	CASRTQGWVNQPQHF	TGTGCCAGCAGGACACAGGGATGGGTCAATCAGCCCCAGCATTTT
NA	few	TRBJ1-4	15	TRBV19	CASSIYGTENEKLFF	TGTGCCAGTAGTATATACGGGACTGAGAATGAAAAACTGTTTTTT
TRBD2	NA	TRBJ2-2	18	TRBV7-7	CASSLQLAGGTNTGELFF	TGTGCCAGCAGCCTACAACTAGCGGGGGGGACGAACACCGGGGAGCTGTTTTTT
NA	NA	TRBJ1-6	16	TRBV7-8	CASSSSGVRVNSPLHF	TGTGCCAGCAGCTCAAGTGGGGTAAGAGTGAATTCACCCCTCCACTTT
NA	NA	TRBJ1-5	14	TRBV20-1	CSAIEGRESQPQHF	TGCAGTGCCATCGAGGGCAGGGAAAGTCAGCCCCAGCATTTT
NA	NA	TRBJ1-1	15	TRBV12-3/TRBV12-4	CASKFWTADDTEAFF	TGTGCCAGCAAGTTCTGGACCGCGGACGACACTGAAGCTTTCTTT
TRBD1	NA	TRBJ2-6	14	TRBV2	CARQGGAGANVLTF	TGTGCCAGACAGGGGGGTGCTGGGGCCAACGTCCTGACTTTC
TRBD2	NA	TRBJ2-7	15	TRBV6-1	CASSEMTSGPYEQYF	TGTGCCAGCAGTGAAATGACTAGCGGCCCCTACGAGCAGTACTTC
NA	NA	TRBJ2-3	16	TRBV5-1	CASSARGLRGTDTQYF	TGCGCCAGCAGCGCCAGGGGCCTCCGGGGCACAGATACGCAGTATTTT
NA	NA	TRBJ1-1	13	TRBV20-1	CSASGKGLTEAFF	TGCAGTGCTAGCGGAAAGGGGTTGACTGAAGCTTTCTTT
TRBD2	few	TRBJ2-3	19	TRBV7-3	CASRPVGTSGARVTDTQYF	TGTGCCAGCAGACCCGTCGGGACTAGCGGGGCGCGGGTTACAGATACGCAGTATTTT
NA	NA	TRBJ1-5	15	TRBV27	CASSTGPYSNQPQHF	TGTGCCAGCAGTACAGGGCCATATAGCAATCAGCCCCAGCATTTT
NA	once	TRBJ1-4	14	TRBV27	CASSFNRINEKLFF	TGTGCCAGCAGTTTCAACAGGATTAATGAAAAACTGTTTTTT
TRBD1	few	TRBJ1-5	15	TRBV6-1	CASNLQGLSNQPQHF	TGTGCCAGCAATCTACAGGGGCTGAGCAATCAGCCCCAGCATTTT
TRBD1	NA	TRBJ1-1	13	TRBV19	CASSIRGRSEAFF	TGTGCCAGTAGTATCAGGGGGCGTTCTGAAGCTTTCTTT
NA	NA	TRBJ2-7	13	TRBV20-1	CSARLRLGDEQYF	TGCAGTGCGAGACTCAGACTAGGGGACGAGCAGTACTTC
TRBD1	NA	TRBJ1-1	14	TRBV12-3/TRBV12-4	CASSATTGGTEAFF	TGTGCCAGCAGTGCAACGACAGGGGGGACTGAAGCTTTCTTT
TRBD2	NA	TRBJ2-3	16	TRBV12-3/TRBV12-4	CASSGTSGGPTDTQYF	TGTGCCAGCTCCGGGACTAGCGGGGGGCCCACAGATACGCAGTATTTT
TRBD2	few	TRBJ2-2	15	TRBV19	CASRFSGGATGELFF	TGTGCCAGTAGATTTAGCGGGGGGGCGACCGGGGAGCTGTTTTTT
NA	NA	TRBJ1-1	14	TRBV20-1	CSARDRAGDAEAFF	TGCAGTGCTAGAGATAGGGCAGGGGACGCTGAAGCTTTCTTT
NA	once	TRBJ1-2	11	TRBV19	CASSYDYGYTF	TGTGCCAGTAGTTACGATTATGGCTACACCTTC
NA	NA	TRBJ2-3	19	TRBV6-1	CASSEVAAGRLLRTDTQYF	TGTGCCAGCAGTGAAGTGGCGGCAGGGAGGCTACTTAGAACAGATACGCAGTATTTT
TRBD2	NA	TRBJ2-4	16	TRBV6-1	CASSGTGGGDKNIQYF	TGTGCCAGCAGCGGGACGGGCGGGGGTGACAAAAACATTCAGTACTTC
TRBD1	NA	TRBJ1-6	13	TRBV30	CAAGRDRGSPLHF	TGTGCCGCCGGCCGGGACAGGGGGTCACCCCTCCACTTT
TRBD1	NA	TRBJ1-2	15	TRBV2	CASSQQGVLSGGYTF	TGTGCCAGCAGTCAACAGGGGGTTCTTTCTGGGGGCTACACCTTC
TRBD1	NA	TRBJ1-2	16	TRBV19	CASRRRDRVVTYGYTF	TGTGCCAGTAGGAGAAGAGACAGGGTAGTTACCTATGGCTACACCTTC
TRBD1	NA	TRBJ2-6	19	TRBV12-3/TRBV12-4	CASRPGQGLLVSGANVLTF	TGTGCCAGCAGACCCGGACAGGGCCTCTTAGTCTCTGGGGCCAACGTCCTGACTTTC
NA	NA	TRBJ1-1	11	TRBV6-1	CASTWTTEAFF	TGTGCCAGCACTTGGACCACTGAAGCTTTCTTT
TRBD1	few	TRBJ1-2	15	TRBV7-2	CASSPRTGGNYGYTF	TGTGCCAGCAGCCCTAGGACAGGGGGTAACTATGGCTACACCTTC
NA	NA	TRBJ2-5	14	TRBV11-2	CASSLGNSQETQYF	TGTGCCAGCAGCTTAGGAAATTCTCAAGAGACCCAGTACTTC
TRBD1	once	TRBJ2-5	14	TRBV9	CASSGGGAWETQYF	TGTGCCAGCAGCGGAGGGGGCGCCTGGGAGACCCAGTACTTC